This T cell receptor (beta chain) was retrieved from a study of T-cell memory formation after mild COVID-19. Study-level findings and limits: CD4+ contracting clones were mainly CM and EM; CD8+ ones, EMRA.

This clonotype was seen a handful of times. Its antigen is unknown. Germline trimming cut 4 bases from V and 2 bases from J; bases unmatched to any gene: 3. Germline CDR1 and CDR2: SQVTM and ANQGSEA. The CDR3 length is 13 residues. TCRdb called the 5' RACE reads again in MiXCR, with one record for every CDR3 protein. The sample contains some 210,000 distinct CDR3 sequences, roughly a tenth of which appear only once. Material for sequencing was PBMCs or a T cell subset sorted from them (not recorded which). This clonotype originated in a man between 18 and 29 years old who had mild COVID-19 (a few samples of this study predate the infection). Cell type and time point are not known. The V gene is TRBV29-1, the J gene TRBJ2-3, with TRBD1 matching 7 bases. The DNA for the CDR3 is TGCAGCGTTGCCCAGGGGGTCACAGATACGCAGTATTTT. The encoded protein is CSVAQGVTDTQYF.